Below are 18 T cell receptor beta chains sequenced from a single sample in a study of T cell responses to AZD1222 COVID-19 vaccine. Produced via immunoSEQ multiplex PCR; TCRdb's table is partial and in-frame only. Altogether 55,000 to 90,000 clones are present, 82% being singletons, with the ten largest covering about 5.6%. The sequences come from peripheral blood, collected on day 0 of AZD1222 vaccination. The receptors come from an adult in good health.

The chain recombines TRBV4-1 with TRBJ2-7; D unresolved. The CDR3 has 13 amino acids. CDR1 is MGHRA and CDR2 is YSYEKL in the germline V gene. V was trimmed by 0 bases and J by 2 bases, leaving 5 bases between them. The CDR3 loop is CASSQDYAYEQYF. CDR3 DNA: TGCGCCAGCAGCCAAGATTACGCCTACGAGCAGTACTTC.

The rearrangement joins TRBV3-1 (or the pseudogene TRBV3-2) to TRBJ2-7, with D tentatively TRBD1 (7 bases). Trimming removed 0 bases from V and 4 bases from J, with 22 bases in between. The CDR3 runs to 18 residues. The V gene's germline CDR1 is LGHDT and CDR2 YNNKEL (reference sequence). The CDR3, as DNA: TGTGCCAGCAGCCAAGATAAATGGAAGGACAGGACTATTTACGAGCAGTACTTC. As protein: CASSQDKWKDRTIYEQYF.

This clone qualifies as medium-sized. Within the sample, other DNA sequences also encode this same CDR3. The V gene is TRBV15, the J gene TRBJ1-2, with D perhaps matching TRBD1 (6 bases). The CDR3 totals 14 residues. Germline CDR1 reads LNHNV; CDR2 reads YYDKDF (reference sequence). The ends were cut back, 6 bases at V and 4 bases at J, with 15 bases in the middle. As DNA, the CDR3 is TGTGCCACCAGAGGGGGAGGGGACCCCTATGGCTACACCTTC. It translates to CATRGGGDPYGYTF.

In this sample, this clone turned up a few times. The chain has TRBV14 and TRBJ2-1; a weak D match, TRBD2 (6 bases). V was pared by 1 base and J by 10 bases, with 20 bases between. CDR1 SGHDN and CDR2 FVKESK come from the germline V gene. The CDR3 runs to 16 residues. This CDR3 reads CASSQGGWGVWGEQFF. CDR3 in DNA: TGTGCCAGCAGCCAAGGTGGCTGGGGGGTATGGGGAGAGCAGTTCTTC.

This chain joins TRBV6-6 and TRBJ1-6; D gene unclear. Germline-derived CDR1 and CDR2 are MNHNY and SVGAGI (reference sequence). This CDR3 is 13 amino acids long. Trimming stripped 2 bases from V and 10 bases from J, with 9 bases between. The CDR3 region has the DNA TGTGCCAGCAGTTACCCGACGGAGTCACCCCTCCACTTT. The encoded protein is CASSYPTESPLHF.

The chain uses TRBV11-2 and TRBJ2-5, with unresolved D. Germline lookup yields CDR1 SGHAT and CDR2 FQNNGV. This CDR3 has 11 residues. V lost 5 bases to trimming and J lost 4 bases, with 5 bases between them. The CDR3, as DNA: TGTGCCAGCAGCCTGGGAGAGACCCAGTACTTC. This translates into CASSLGETQYF.

The chain recombines TRBV6-5 with TRBJ1-1, with 8 bases identical to TRBD1. This CDR3 comprises 16 residues. J lost 2 bases, V lost 2 bases, and 7 bases had no gene match. CDR1 and CDR2 (germline): MNHEY, SVGAGI. The CDR3 DNA follows: TGTGCCAGCAGTTACACTGGACAGGGACGAAACACTGAAGCTTTCTTT. It specifies CASSYTGQGRNTEAFF.

This chain uses TRBV4-1 with TRBJ2-1, with TRBD2 matching 7 bases. Germline V gene sequence: CDR1 MGHRA, CDR2 YSYEKL. With 0 bases clipped from V and 4 bases from J, the junction kept 0 bases outside the gene matches. CDR3 length equals 14 residues. DNA for the CDR3: TGCGCCAGCAGCCAAGAGGGGGGGTACAATGAGCAGTTCTTC. Translation gives CASSQEGGYNEQFF.

The chain's CDR3 is CASSQELLAAYEQYF. DNA of the CDR3: TGCGCCAGCAGCCAAGAATTGCTAGCTGCCTACGAGCAGTACTTC. The V gene is TRBV4-3, the J gene TRBJ2-7; D perhaps matches TRBD2 (5 bases). The V end lost 0 bases, the J end lost 2 bases, and 11 bases lay between the germline ends. Looked up from germline, CDR1 is LGHNA and CDR2 is YSLEER. The length of the CDR3 is 15 residues.

The chain has TRBV29-1 and TRBJ2-5; TRBD2 agrees at 10 bases. J gave up 5 bases and V 1 base, and 16 bases lay outside the gene matches. Germline V gene sequence: CDR1 SQVTM, CDR2 ANQGSEA. CDR3 size: 18 residues. CDR3 nucleotide sequence: TGCAGCGTTGAAGGTTGGCCAGCGGGGGGGGCCCGCGCTGAGACCCAGTACTTC. It is translated as CSVEGWPAGGARAETQYF.

The CDR3 is CASSQEPRESYEQYF. The CDR3 nucleotides read TGCGCCAGCAGCCAAGAGCCGAGGGAATCCTACGAGCAGTACTTC. The V gene is TRBV4-1, the J gene TRBJ2-7; TRBD2 is a possible D gene (5 bases). Trimming left V 0 bases short and J 1 base short, with 10 bases between. CDR3 length: 15 residues. CDR1 is MGHRA, CDR2 YSYEKL, per germline.

This chain connects TRBV3-1 (or the pseudogene TRBV3-2) to TRBJ1-2, with 7 positions matching TRBD1. V gave up 4 bases and J gave up 2 bases; unmatched junction bases: 1. Germline loops: CDR1 LGHDT, CDR2 YNNKEL (reference sequence). The CDR3 runs to 13 residues. The DNA of the CDR3 is TGTGCCAGCAGCCGACAGGGAAACTATGGCTACACCTTC. Its protein is CASSRQGNYGYTF.

This clone has only one observation. V gene TRBV5-1 combines with J gene TRBJ1-2, with 7 bases lining up with TRBD1. The germline V gene encodes CDR1 SGHRS and CDR2 YFSETQ. This CDR3 spans 14 amino acids. J was trimmed by 2 bases and V by 0 bases; bases with no gene match: 1. The CDR3 sequence: CASSLARGNYGYTF. The DNA of the CDR3 is TGCGCCAGCAGCTTGGCCAGGGGGAACTATGGCTACACCTTC.

The chain has TRBV19 and TRBJ2-3; D is unresolved. V gave up 3 bases and J gave up 3 bases, with 7 bases separating them. The CDR3 length is 13 residues. Germline V gene data show CDR1 as LNHDA and CDR2 as SQIVND (reference sequence). DNA of the CDR3: TGTGCCAGTAGTATTTCGGAAACAGATACGCAGTATTTT. This translates into CASSISETDTQYF.

The chain employs TRBV6-4 and TRBJ2-7; 10 nucleotides agree with TRBD1. The germline gives CDR1 MRHNA, CDR2 SNTAGT. J was trimmed by 2 bases and V by 4 bases; bases with no gene match: 11. The CDR3 totals 17 residues. DNA for the CDR3: TGTGCCAGCAGTGGTCTTTTAAGGACAGGGGGGACCTACGAGCAGTACTTC. It is translated as CASSGLLRTGGTYEQYF.

The CDR3 DNA sequence: TGTGCCAGCAGCAGACAGGGAGAGGGGGAGCTGTTTTTT. Translated: CASSRQGEGELFF. The chain is built from TRBV6-6 and TRBJ2-2; 7 positions agree with TRBD1. With V trimmed by 6 bases and J by 8 bases, 6 bases remained unmatched. The CDR3 has 13 residues. Germline CDR1 and CDR2: MNHNY and SVGAGI (reference sequence).

This chain connects TRBV19 to TRBJ1-4; D is possibly TRBD1 (5 bases). CDR1 and CDR2 from the germline V gene are LNHDA and SQIVND (reference sequence). CDR3 length: 14 amino acids. V was pared by 3 bases and J by 5 bases, with 10 bases between. In nucleotides, the CDR3 is TGTGCCAGTAGTATTGCAGGGAGGAATGAAAAACTGTTTTTT. This gives the protein CASSIAGRNEKLFF.

V is TRBV5-1 and J is TRBJ2-5; TRBD1 aligns across 7 bases. The CDR3 spans 16 residues. J lost 3 bases, V lost 4 bases, and 12 bases had no gene match. The germline gives CDR1 SGHRS, CDR2 YFSETQ. The chain's CDR3 is CASSNDLGTGEETQYF. CDR3 DNA: TGCGCCAGCAGCAACGACCTCGGCACAGGGGAAGAGACCCAGTACTTC.